This TCR delta chain was captured by sequencing in a study of Vδ1+ human thymocytes. Overall study results and limits: Thymic TRG and TRD repertoires appeared highly polyclonal.

This clone was counted once. Its matching antigen is unknown. Germline values: CDR1 TSWWSYY, CDR2 QGS. V shed 3 bases and J 5 bases; nucleotides not matched to a gene: 16. This CDR3 has 20 residues. Sequences come from RNA converted to cDNA by reverse transcription. Multiplex PCR used pooled V-gene forward primers and a constant-region reverse primer to amplify CDR3s. TCRdb reprocessed the multiplex PCR reads through CATT. The sample consists of roughly 50,000 delta-chain clones, about 15% of them appearing once. Between roughly 98% and 99.6% of sorted thymocytes were Vdelta1+. Sequencing was done on a sample of Vdelta1+ gamma-delta thymocytes from the thymus. The sample's subset: FACS-sorted CD3+ TCRalphabeta- TCRVdelta1+ TCRVdelta2- thymocytes. V is TRDV1 and J is TRDJ2; 12 positions match TRDD3. This receptor was obtained from a boy under two years old who had congenital heart surgery. In DNA form, the CDR3 reads TGTGCTCTTGGGGAGTCACAAATTCCTACACTGGGGGATACCACAGCACAACTCTTCTTT. It codes for CALGESQIPTLGDTTAQLFF.